This is a list of T cell receptor beta chains from one sample in a study of T cells after yellow fever vaccination. TCRdb re-called the 5' RACE reads through MiXCR, storing one row per CDR3 protein. The sample records some 290,000 distinct CDR3 sequences, roughly 10% being singletons. The sequenced sample was CD4+ T cells sorted from PBMCs, obtained 45 days after the yellow fever booster vaccination. All receptors derive from a man aged 18 to 29 who received the YFV17D yellow fever vaccine. Each CDR3 is given with its conserved first and last residue. The order of the fields is CDR3 length, D gene, J gene, clone size, V gene, CDR3 protein, CDR3 DNA. A D gene is named only where the DNA matches it firmly. Only part of the rows carry a size: once, few, many, or a class if the clone is expanded.

length: 15; D: TRBD2; J: TRBJ2-3; size: few; V: TRBV7-8; CDR3: CASSRGRVGTDTQYF; DNA: TGTGCCAGCAGCCGTGGGAGGGTGGGCACAGATACGCAGTATTTT
length: 14; D: .; J: TRBJ2-7; size: many; V: TRBV5-5; CDR3: CASSLGSSSYEQYF; DNA: TGTGCCAGCAGCTTGGGTTCGAGCTCCTACGAGCAGTACTTC
length: 13; D: .; J: TRBJ1-2; size: .; V: TRBV4-1; CDR3: CASSHPRGDGYTF; DNA: TGCGCCAGCAGCCATCCCCGGGGGGATGGCTACACCTTC
length: 15; D: TRBD1; J: TRBJ2-7; size: .; V: TRBV4-2; CDR3: CASSPGRQGTYEQYF; DNA: TGTGCCAGCAGCCCAGGTAGACAGGGTACCTACGAGCAGTACTTC
length: 17; D: .; J: TRBJ1-3; size: .; V: TRBV7-3; CDR3: CASSLTSGLSSGNTIYF; DNA: TGTGCCAGCAGCTTAACGTCAGGGTTATCGTCTGGAAACACCATATATTTT
length: 13; D: .; J: TRBJ1-1; size: .; V: TRBV18; CDR3: CASSPPQGTEAFF; DNA: TGTGCCAGCTCACCACCACAGGGCACTGAAGCTTTCTTT
length: 15; D: TRBD1; J: TRBJ2-3; size: few; V: TRBV7-2; CDR3: CASSSRDRRTDTQYF; DNA: TGTGCCAGCAGCTCCCGGGACAGGCGCACAGATACGCAGTATTTT
length: 15; D: .; J: TRBJ1-2; size: few; V: TRBV5-1; CDR3: CASSLASGLGDGYTF; DNA: TGCGCCAGCAGCTTGGCGTCAGGCCTAGGGGATGGCTACACCTTC
length: 16; D: TRBD2; J: TRBJ2-4; size: few; V: TRBV25-1; CDR3: CASSEFTGGTKNIQYF; DNA: TGTGCCAGCAGTGAATTTACGGGGGGGACGAAAAACATTCAGTACTTC
length: 15; D: TRBD2; J: TRBJ2-7; size: .; V: TRBV20-1; CDR3: CSAGTSGTTRGEQYF; DNA: TGCAGTGCTGGCACTAGCGGTACGACTCGAGGCGAGCAGTACTTC
length: 14; D: TRBD1; J: TRBJ1-2; size: .; V: TRBV2; CDR3: CASSLTGGAYGYTF; DNA: TGTGCCAGCAGCCTGACAGGGGGGGCGTATGGCTACACCTTC
length: 16; D: .; J: TRBJ1-6; size: many; V: TRBV4-3; CDR3: CASSLGPGPDNSPLHF; DNA: TGCGCCAGCAGCCTCGGCCCGGGACCGGATAATTCACCCCTCCACTTT
length: 16; D: .; J: TRBJ1-6; size: few; V: TRBV5-1; CDR3: CASILWDKGYNSPLHF; DNA: TGCGCCAGCATCCTTTGGGACAAAGGCTATAATTCACCCCTCCACTTT
length: 15; D: TRBD1; J: TRBJ2-1; size: few; V: TRBV15; CDR3: CATSRTGFSYNEQFF; DNA: TGTGCCACCAGCAGGACAGGGTTCTCCTACAATGAGCAGTTCTTC
length: 13; D: .; J: TRBJ2-5; size: .; V: TRBV5-1; CDR3: CASQGQNQETQYF; DNA: TGCGCCAGCCAGGGTCAGAACCAAGAGACCCAGTACTTC
length: 11; D: .; J: TRBJ1-2; size: .; V: TRBV20-1; CDR3: CSAKGSYGYTF; DNA: TGCAGTGCTAAAGGCAGCTATGGCTACACCTTC
length: 14; D: .; J: TRBJ1-6; size: few; V: TRBV7-2; CDR3: CASSDRLQSSPLHF; DNA: TGTGCCAGCAGTGACAGGTTGCAGAGTTCACCCCTCCACTTT
length: 13; D: .; J: TRBJ1-4; size: .; V: TRBV25-1; CDR3: CASSLSPREKLFF; DNA: TGTGCCAGCAGTCTCAGCCCCCGGGAAAAACTGTTTTTT
length: 14; D: .; J: TRBJ2-3; size: .; V: TRBV5-8; CDR3: CASSHPGGTDTQYF; DNA: TGTGCCAGCAGCCACCCTGGGGGCACAGATACGCAGTATTTT
length: 15; D: .; J: TRBJ2-3; size: few; V: TRBV12-3/TRBV12-4; CDR3: CASSLALALTDTQYF; DNA: TGTGCCAGCAGTTTAGCGCTAGCGCTAACAGATACGCAGTATTTT
length: 15; D: .; J: TRBJ2-3; size: many; V: TRBV6-2/TRBV6-3; CDR3: CASSSDFRSTDTQYF; DNA: TGTGCCAGCAGTAGCGACTTCCGAAGCACAGATACGCAGTATTTT
length: 14; D: TRBD1; J: TRBJ2-5; size: few; V: TRBV5-1; CDR3: CASTLDRVQETQYF; DNA: TGCGCCAGCACCCTCGACAGGGTCCAAGAGACCCAGTACTTC